This passage covers 28 T cell receptor beta chains from one sample sequenced in a study of PD-L1 blockade in urothelial cancer. Regarding time point: peripheral blood 6 weeks after treatment start. The repertoire was sequenced with immunoSEQ multiplex PCR; TCRdb's copy has only in-frame clones and lacks some. The sample has about 110,000 clones; approximately 90% are singletons. The starting material was PBMCs, obtained around atezolizumab (anti-PD-L1) treatment. Receptors originate from a man aged 55 to 70 with urothelial cancer.

Written as DNA, the CDR3 is TGTGCCAGCAGCGCTGACAGGGGGTCCTACGAGCAGTACTTC. As protein: CASSADRGSYEQYF. This chain connects TRBV2 to TRBJ2-7; 9 bases are shared with TRBD1. The junction had 4 bases not matched to a gene; V was cut back by 6 bases and J by 1 base. CDR1 is SNHLY and CDR2 is FYNNEI in the germline V gene. The CDR3 extends over 14 amino acids.

The chain joins TRBV5-4 to TRBJ2-1, with D possibly TRBD1 on 6 matching bases. Germline CDR1 is SGHNT and CDR2 is YYREEE (reference sequence). The V gene lost 4 bases and the J gene lost 6 bases, with 23 bases spanning the gap. This CDR3 is built from 17 residues. This CDR3 reads CASSLYSGTTKFNEQFF. CDR3 coding DNA: TGTGCCAGCAGCCTTTATTCCGGGACAACAAAATTCAATGAGCAGTTCTTC. Complete variable domain (other parts from reference TRBV5-4 and TRBJ2-1): ETGVTQSPTHLIKTRGQQVTLRCSSQSGHNTVSWYQQALGQGPQFIFQYYREEENGRGNFPPRFSGLQFPNYSSELNVNALELDDSALYLCASSLYSGTTKFNEQFFGPGTRLTVL.

The chain links TRBV19 to TRBJ2-3; TRBD2 agrees at 12 bases. Losses at the gene ends were 5 bases for V and 2 bases for J; bases not matched to a gene: 5. Per germline, CDR1 LNHDA and CDR2 SQIVND (reference sequence). CDR3 size: 16 residues. CDR3 sequence (DNA): TGTGCCAGTAGTGGGGGACTAGCGGGTTTCACAGATACGCAGTATTTT. Translated, it gives CASSGGLAGFTDTQYF.

This chain links TRBV5-7 with TRBJ2-5; TRBD2 agrees at 14 bases. TRBV5-7 is sorted into the ORF group, with uncertain function. The CDR3 contains 18 residues. V lost 2 bases and J lost 5; bases outside the gene matches: 11. The CDR3 bases are TGTGCCAGCAGCTTCGCCGGGACTAGCGGGGGATACATGGAGACCCAGTACTTC. This sequence encodes CASSFAGTSGGYMETQYF.

V is TRBV7-8 and J is TRBJ2-1; 7 bases line up with TRBD1. V shed 6 bases, J shed 4 bases, and the junction held 12 bases outside the gene matches. CDR1 is SGHVS and CDR2 is FQNEAQ in the germline V gene. The CDR3 spans 16 residues. In DNA form, the CDR3 reads TGTGCCAGCAGTACAGGTACGGGACAGATGTACAATGAGCAGTTCTTC. Translated: CASSTGTGQMYNEQFF.

The chain employs TRBV18 and TRBJ1-4, with unresolved D. V was clipped by 5 bases and J by 8 bases, with 12 bases between them. Germline V lookup: CDR1 KGHSH, CDR2 LQKENI. The CDR3 length is 13 residues. The CDR3 DNA is TGTGCCAGCTCAGACAAACTAGGCGAAAAACTGTTTTTT. Translated, it gives CASSDKLGEKLFF.

This CDR3 reads CASSSRGLGSEQYF. CDR3 DNA: TGTGCCAGCAGCTCGCGGGGGCTGGGGTCCGAGCAGTACTTC. The V call is TRBV5-4, the J call TRBJ2-7; tentatively, D is TRBD2 (7 bases). The V end lost 3 bases, the J end lost 6 bases, and 16 bases lay between the germline ends. CDR3 length equals 14 residues. Germline V lookup: CDR1 SGHNT, CDR2 YYREEE (reference sequence).

The sample holds a few counts of this clone. The rearrangement links TRBV9 to TRBJ1-4; D is unclear. The CDR3 has 15 amino acids. Germline V gene sequence: CDR1 SGDLS, CDR2 YYNGEE. V lost 0 bases, J lost 2 bases, and 8 bases lay in between. DNA for the CDR3: TGTGCCAGCAGCGTAGGGACTGAGACTAATGAAAAACTGTTTTTT. Its protein is CASSVGTETNEKLFF.

This clone showed up just a few times. The rearrangement links TRBV27 to TRBJ2-7; TRBD1 matches 7 bases. V trimming: 7 bases; J trimming: 1 base; junction bases outside the gene matches: 7. This CDR3 is 14 amino acids long. Germline loops: CDR1 MNHEY, CDR2 SMNVEV (reference sequence). CDR3 amino acids: CASKLRDSSYEQYF. DNA of the CDR3: TGTGCCAGCAAATTACGGGACAGTTCCTACGAGCAGTACTTC.

The chain joins TRBV7-9 to TRBJ1-2; D is uncertain. Trimming took 8 bases from V and 8 from J, leaving 15 bases between them. Germline loops: CDR1 SEHNR, CDR2 FQNEAQ (reference sequence). The CDR3 sequence is 12 residues long. The CDR3 protein is CASAEGYGGYTF. As DNA, the CDR3 is TGTGCCAGCGCGGAGGGTTACGGCGGCTACACCTTC.

V and J are TRBV2 and TRBJ1-6; TRBD1 matches at 9 bases. The CDR3 sequence is 17 residues long. Losses at the gene ends were 2 bases for V and 7 bases for J; bases not matched to a gene: 9. The germline gives CDR1 SNHLY, CDR2 FYNNEI. CDR3 amino acids: CASSESWDRVKNSPLHF. The CDR3 bases are TGTGCCAGCAGTGAAAGTTGGGACAGGGTCAAAAATTCACCCCTCCACTTT.

The J gene is TRBJ2-7, the V gene TRBV5-1, with 8 nucleotides matching TRBD2. The V gene end was trimmed by 2 bases and the J gene end by 0 bases; junction bases not matched to a gene: 7. The germline V gene encodes CDR1 SGHRS and CDR2 YFSETQ. The CDR3 consists of 16 residues. CDR3 sequence (DNA): TGCGCCAGCAGCTTACCTAGCGGGCGACACTCCTACGAGCAGTACTTC. The encoded protein is CASSLPSGRHSYEQYF.

The CDR3 DNA reads as TGTGCCAGCAGCGCTCGGGGGGGGAGGGGCGACACTGAAGCTTTCTTT. Translated, it gives CASSARGGRGDTEAFF. The chain links TRBV9 to TRBJ1-1, with D maybe TRBD1 (5 bases). The CDR3 extends over 16 amino acids. The V gene lost 3 bases and the J gene lost 3 bases, with 18 bases spanning the gap. Germline V gene data show CDR1 as SGDLS and CDR2 as YYNGEE.

V and J are TRBV9 and TRBJ2-3, with a possible D match to TRBD1 (6 bases). CDR1 and CDR2 from the germline V gene are SGDLS and YYNGEE. Trimming removed 0 bases from V and 4 bases from J, with 6 bases in between. This CDR3 comprises 13 residues. The CDR3 reads CASSVGGPDTQYF. CDR3 DNA: TGTGCCAGCAGCGTAGGGGGGCCAGATACGCAGTATTTT.

In its sample, this clone was seen once. V usage is TRBV5-5 and J usage is TRBJ1-3; possibly TRBD1 for D (5 bases). The ends were cut back, 0 bases at V and 6 bases at J, with 16 bases in the middle. CDR1 and CDR2 from the germline V gene are SGHKS and YYEKEE (reference sequence). The CDR3 loop spans 16 amino acids. The CDR3 loop reads CASSLAVGARSNTIYF. The CDR3 DNA follows: TGTGCCAGCAGCTTGGCCGTAGGGGCAAGGTCAAACACCATATATTTT.

The gene calls are TRBV5-4 and TRBJ2-3; TRBD2 agrees at 9 bases. The CDR3 runs 17 residues. V gave up 1 base and J gave up 4 bases; unmatched junction bases: 10. Germline CDR1 reads SGHNT; CDR2 reads YYREEE (reference sequence). This CDR3 is CASSLKAGGKTADTQYF. CDR3 DNA sequence: TGTGCCAGCAGCTTGAAAGCGGGGGGCAAGACCGCAGATACGCAGTATTTT.

This clone was recorded only once. This sequence joins TRBV21-1 and TRBJ2-1; TRBD2 is the table's D call, not checked against the DNA. TRBV21-1 constitutes a pseudogene. The CDR3 extends over 14 amino acids. The CDR3 DNA sequence: TGTGCCAGCAGCTACCTACTAGCGGGAAATGAGCAGTTCTTC. This gives the protein CASSYLLAGNEQFF.

The V gene is TRBV25-1, the J gene TRBJ2-1; D unresolved. In germline, CDR1 is MGHDK, CDR2 SYGVNS. The V and J ends lost 5 bases and 2 bases respectively, with 13 bases between them. The CDR3 runs to 15 residues. The CDR3 protein is CASSPRGWPYNEQFF. CDR3 sequence (DNA): TGTGCCAGCAGTCCGAGAGGCTGGCCCTACAATGAGCAGTTCTTC.

V is TRBV5-1 and J is TRBJ2-2, with 7 bases identical to TRBD2. The CDR3 is 15 amino acids. In germline, CDR1 is SGHRS, CDR2 YFSETQ. V was clipped by 0 bases and J by 1 base; unmatched bases: 0. CDR3: CASSLGGGNTGELFF. CDR3 DNA: TGCGCCAGCAGCTTGGGCGGGGGGAACACCGGGGAGCTGTTTTTT.

This rearrangement joins TRBV4-3 to TRBJ2-7; 9 bases match TRBD1. The CDR3 is 15 amino acids. V was pared by 4 bases and J by 3 bases, with 7 bases of the junction left unmatched. Germline V gene lookup returns CDR1 LGHNA and CDR2 YSLEER. The CDR3 region has the DNA TGCGCCAGCAGCCGCACCGGGACAGGGCTCTACGAGCAGTACTTC. Translated, it gives CASSRTGTGLYEQYF.

As to this clone: The junction differs from germline at one of its ends, possibly a read error. The genes are TRBV11-2 and TRBJ2-5; D call uncertain. CDR3 length: 15 amino acids. CDR1 and CDR2 (germline): SGHAT, FQNNGV. The DNA for the CDR3 is TGTGCCAGCAGATTAGCTTTGCAGTACCAAGAGACCCAGTACTTC. Its protein is CASRLALQYQETQYF.

The chain has TRBV7-8 and TRBJ2-7; perhaps TRBD2 as D (7 bases). V lost 6 bases to trimming and J lost 2 bases, with 17 bases between them. The CDR3 has 15 amino acids. The germline V gene encodes CDR1 SGHVS and CDR2 FQNEAQ. The CDR3 nucleotides are TGTGCCAGCAGTCCGAGGGGGGGCCTAGCCTACGAGCAGTACTTC. It translates to CASSPRGGLAYEQYF.

The rearrangement joins TRBV25-1 to TRBJ2-5; D is unresolved. The CDR3 covers 13 residues. The V gene's germline CDR1 is MGHDK and CDR2 SYGVNS. Trimming cost V 3 bases and J 7 bases, with 12 bases left between them. The CDR3 coding sequence is TGTGCCAGCAGTGACCCTCGATCGAGGACCCAGTACTTC. Translated, it gives CASSDPRSRTQYF.

J is TRBJ2-2 and V is TRBV6-5, with a tentative D call TRBD2 (6 bases). Trimming cost V 7 bases and J 2 bases, with 11 bases left between them. Germline values: CDR1 MNHEY, CDR2 SVGAGI. CDR3 size: 14 residues. The CDR3 loop is CASKGTLNTGELFF. For the CDR3, the DNA is TGTGCCAGCAAGGGGACTCTAAACACCGGGGAGCTGTTTTTT.

This chain connects TRBV5-1 to TRBJ2-3; 11 positions match TRBD1. CDR1 SGHRS and CDR2 YFSETQ come from the germline V gene. This CDR3 is built from 15 residues. Unmatched junction bases numbered 3, after V lost 2 bases and J lost 4 bases. Here the CDR3 DNA reads TGCGCCAGCAGCTTCGGACAGGGGGCTTCAGATACGCAGTATTTT. Encoded protein: CASSFGQGASDTQYF.

The V and J genes are TRBV4-3 and TRBJ2-2; D unresolved. CDR3 length equals 14 residues. Germline CDR1 is LGHNA and CDR2 is YSLEER. V lost 0 bases, J lost 3 bases, and 5 bases lay in between. CDR3 DNA sequence: TGCGCCAGCAGCCAAGATTATTACACCGGGGAGCTGTTTTTT. It yields the protein CASSQDYYTGELFF.

V usage is TRBV10-3 and J usage is TRBJ1-3, with a possible D match to TRBD1 (5 bases). Germline lookup yields CDR1 ENHRY and CDR2 SYGVKD. CDR3 length equals 17 residues. V was pared by 4 bases and J by 0 bases, with 16 bases between. This CDR3 reads CAISAFTTVYSGNTIYF. CDR3 DNA: TGTGCCATCAGTGCCTTTACGACAGTATACTCTGGAAACACCATATATTTT.

The CDR3 sequence is CASSAGTDTGELFF. Here the CDR3 DNA reads TGTGCCAGCAGCGCAGGGACAGACACCGGGGAGCTGTTTTTT. The chain recombines TRBV7-9 with TRBJ2-2, with 7 bases lining up with TRBD1. CDR1 and CDR2 (germline): SEHNR, FQNEAQ (reference sequence). The CDR3 covers 14 residues. Unmatched junction bases numbered 3, after V lost 5 bases and J lost 3 bases.